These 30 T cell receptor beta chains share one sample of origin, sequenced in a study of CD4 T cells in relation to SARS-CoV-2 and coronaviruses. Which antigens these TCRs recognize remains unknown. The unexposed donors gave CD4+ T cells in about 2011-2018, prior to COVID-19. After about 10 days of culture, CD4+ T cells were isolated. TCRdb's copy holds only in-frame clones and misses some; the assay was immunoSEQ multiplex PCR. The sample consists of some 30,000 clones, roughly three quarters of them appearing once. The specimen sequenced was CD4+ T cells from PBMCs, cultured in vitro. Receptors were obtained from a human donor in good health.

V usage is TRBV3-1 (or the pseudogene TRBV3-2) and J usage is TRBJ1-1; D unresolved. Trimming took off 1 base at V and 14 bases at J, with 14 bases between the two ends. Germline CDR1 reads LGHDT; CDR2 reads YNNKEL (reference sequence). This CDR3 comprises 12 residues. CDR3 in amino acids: CASSQGPLSWFF. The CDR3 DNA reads TGTGCCAGCAGCCAAGGGCCCCTCTCGTGGTTCTTT.

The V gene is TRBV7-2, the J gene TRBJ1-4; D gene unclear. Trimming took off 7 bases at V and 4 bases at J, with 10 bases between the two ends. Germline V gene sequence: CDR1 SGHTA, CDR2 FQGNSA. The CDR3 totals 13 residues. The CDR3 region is CASTLGRNEKLFF. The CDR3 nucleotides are TGTGCCAGCACCCTCGGACGTAATGAAAAACTGTTTTTT.

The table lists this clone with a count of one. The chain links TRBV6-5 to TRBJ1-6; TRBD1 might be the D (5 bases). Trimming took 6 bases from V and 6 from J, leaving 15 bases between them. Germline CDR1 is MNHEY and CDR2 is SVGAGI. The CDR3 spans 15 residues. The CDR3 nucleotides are TGTGCCAGCAGGGCACTACCGGGGCCTAATTCACCCCTCCACTTT. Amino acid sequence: CASRALPGPNSPLHF.

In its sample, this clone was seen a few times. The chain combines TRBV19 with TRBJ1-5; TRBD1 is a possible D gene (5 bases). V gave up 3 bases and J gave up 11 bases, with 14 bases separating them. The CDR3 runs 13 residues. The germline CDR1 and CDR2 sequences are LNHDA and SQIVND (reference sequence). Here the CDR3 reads CASSMVGDGAQHF. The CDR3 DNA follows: TGTGCCAGTAGTATGGTGGGGGATGGGGCCCAGCATTTT.

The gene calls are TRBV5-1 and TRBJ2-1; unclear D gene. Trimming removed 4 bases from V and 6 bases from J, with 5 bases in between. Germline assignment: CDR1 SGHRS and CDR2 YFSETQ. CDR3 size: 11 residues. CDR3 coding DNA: TGCGCCAGCAGCATCGTCAATGAGCAGTTCTTC. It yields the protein CASSIVNEQFF.

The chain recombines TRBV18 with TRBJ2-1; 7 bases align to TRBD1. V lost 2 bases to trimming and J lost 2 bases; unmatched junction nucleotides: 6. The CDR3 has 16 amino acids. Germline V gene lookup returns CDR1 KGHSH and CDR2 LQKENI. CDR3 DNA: TGTGCCAGCTCACCAACGACAGGGTCGACCTACAATGAGCAGTTCTTC. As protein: CASSPTTGSTYNEQFF.

CDR3 in DNA: TGTGCCAGCAGCCCAAAACCCCCAGGGGGCTATGGCTACACCTTC. Its protein product is CASSPKPPGGYGYTF. V gene TRBV21-1 combines with J gene TRBJ1-2; the table gives TRBD1 as D, unverified against the DNA. TRBV21-1 is assigned pseudogene status. The CDR3 has 15 residues.

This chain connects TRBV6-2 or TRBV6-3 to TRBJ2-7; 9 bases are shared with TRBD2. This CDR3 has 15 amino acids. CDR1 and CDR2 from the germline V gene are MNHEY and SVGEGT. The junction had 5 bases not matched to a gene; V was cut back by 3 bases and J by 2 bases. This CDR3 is CASSYGGGAAYEQYF. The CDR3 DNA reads TGTGCCAGCAGTTATGGCGGGGGGGCAGCCTACGAGCAGTACTTC.

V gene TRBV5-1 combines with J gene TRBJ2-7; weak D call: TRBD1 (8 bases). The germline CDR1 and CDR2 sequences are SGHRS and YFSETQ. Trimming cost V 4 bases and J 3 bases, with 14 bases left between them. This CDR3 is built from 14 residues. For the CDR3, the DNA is TGCGCCAGCAGCGGAACAGGGGGGGACTACGAGCAGTACTTC. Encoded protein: CASSGTGGDYEQYF. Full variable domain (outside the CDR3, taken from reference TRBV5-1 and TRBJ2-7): KAGVTQTPRYLIKTRGQQVTLSCSPISGHRSVSWYQQTPGQGLQFLFEYFSETQRNKGNFPGRFSGRQFSNSRSEMNVSTLELGDSALYLCASSGTGGDYEQYFGPGTRLTVT.

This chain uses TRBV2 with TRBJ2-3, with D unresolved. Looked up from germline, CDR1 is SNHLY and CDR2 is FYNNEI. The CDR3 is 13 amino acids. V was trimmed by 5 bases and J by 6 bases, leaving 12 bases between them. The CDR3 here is CASSLDPPDTQYF. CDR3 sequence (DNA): TGTGCCAGCAGTTTAGACCCACCCGATACGCAGTATTTT.

CDR3 region: CASSYQGGSNQPQHF. The CDR3 nucleotides read TGTGCCAGCAGCTATCAGGGGGGTAGCAATCAGCCCCAGCATTTT. V gene TRBV5-5 combines with J gene TRBJ1-5; 7 nucleotides match TRBD1. The CDR3 is made up of 15 amino acids. The germline V gene encodes CDR1 SGHKS and CDR2 YYEKEE (reference sequence). V was clipped by 3 bases and J by 0 bases; unmatched bases: 3.

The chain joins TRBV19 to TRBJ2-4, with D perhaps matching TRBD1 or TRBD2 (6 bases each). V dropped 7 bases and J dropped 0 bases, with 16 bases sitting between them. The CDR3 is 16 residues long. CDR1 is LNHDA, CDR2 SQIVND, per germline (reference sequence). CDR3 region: CASNPPGGRAKNIQYF. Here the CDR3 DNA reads TGTGCCAGTAACCCTCCCGGGGGCAGAGCCAAAAACATTCAGTACTTC. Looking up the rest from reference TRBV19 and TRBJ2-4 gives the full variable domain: DGGITQSPKYLFRKEGQNVTLSCEQNLNHDAMYWYRQDPGQGLRLIYYSQIVNDFQKGDIAEGYSVSREKKESFPLTVTSAQKNPTAFYLCASNPPGGRAKNIQYFGAGTRLSVL.

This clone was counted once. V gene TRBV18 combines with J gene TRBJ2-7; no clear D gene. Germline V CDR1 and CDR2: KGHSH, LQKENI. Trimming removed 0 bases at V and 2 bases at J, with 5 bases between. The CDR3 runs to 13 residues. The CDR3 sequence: CASSPPRTYEQYF. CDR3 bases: TGTGCCAGCTCACCACCCAGGACCTACGAGCAGTACTTC. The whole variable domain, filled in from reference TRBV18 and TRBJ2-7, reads NAGVMQNPRHLVRRRGQEARLRCSPMKGHSHVYWYRQLPEEGLKFMVYLQKENIIDESGMPKERFSAEFPKEGPSILRIQQVVRGDSAAYFCASSPPRTYEQYFGPGTRLTVT.

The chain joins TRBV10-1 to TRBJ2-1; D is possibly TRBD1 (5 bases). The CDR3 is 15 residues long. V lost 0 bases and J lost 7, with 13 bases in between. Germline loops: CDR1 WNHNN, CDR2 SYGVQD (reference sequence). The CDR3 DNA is TGCGCCAGCAGTGAGTCAGGTCCCCCAGGGAATGAGCAGTTCTTC. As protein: CASSESGPPGNEQFF.

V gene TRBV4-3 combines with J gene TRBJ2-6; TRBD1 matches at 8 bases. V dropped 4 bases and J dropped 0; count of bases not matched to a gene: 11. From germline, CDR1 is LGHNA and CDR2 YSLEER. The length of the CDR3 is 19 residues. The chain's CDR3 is CASSPLGTGQSSGANVLTF. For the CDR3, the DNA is TGCGCCAGCAGCCCCTTAGGGACAGGCCAAAGCTCTGGGGCCAACGTCCTGACTTTC.

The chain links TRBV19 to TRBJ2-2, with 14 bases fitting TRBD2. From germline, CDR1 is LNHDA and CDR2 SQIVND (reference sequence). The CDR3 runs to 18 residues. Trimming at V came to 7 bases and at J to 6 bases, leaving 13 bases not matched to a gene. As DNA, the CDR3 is TGTGCCAGTACGAGACTAGCGGGGGGGCTGGGGTCAGCCGGGGAGCTGTTTTTT. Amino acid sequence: CASTRLAGGLGSAGELFF.

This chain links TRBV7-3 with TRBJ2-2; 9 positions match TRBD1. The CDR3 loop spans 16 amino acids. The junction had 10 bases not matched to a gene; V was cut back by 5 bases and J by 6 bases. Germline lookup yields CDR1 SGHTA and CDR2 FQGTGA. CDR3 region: CASSGTGQGVPGELFF. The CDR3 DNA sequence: TGTGCCAGCAGCGGGACGGGACAGGGTGTCCCCGGGGAGCTGTTTTTT.

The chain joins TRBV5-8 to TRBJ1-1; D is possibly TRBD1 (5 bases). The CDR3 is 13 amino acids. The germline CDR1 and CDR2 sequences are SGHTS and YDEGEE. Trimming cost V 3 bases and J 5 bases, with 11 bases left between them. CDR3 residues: CASSYQGGTEAFF. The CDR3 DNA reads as TGTGCCAGCAGCTATCAGGGAGGGACTGAAGCTTTCTTT.

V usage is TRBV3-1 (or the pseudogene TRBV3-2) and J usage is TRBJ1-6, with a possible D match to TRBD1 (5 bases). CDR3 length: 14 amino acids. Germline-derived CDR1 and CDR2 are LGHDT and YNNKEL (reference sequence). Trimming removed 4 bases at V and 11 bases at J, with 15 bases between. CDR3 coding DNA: TGTGCCAGCAGCCCGGCAGGGAAGGGGCCACCCCTCCACTTT. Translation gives CASSPAGKGPPLHF.

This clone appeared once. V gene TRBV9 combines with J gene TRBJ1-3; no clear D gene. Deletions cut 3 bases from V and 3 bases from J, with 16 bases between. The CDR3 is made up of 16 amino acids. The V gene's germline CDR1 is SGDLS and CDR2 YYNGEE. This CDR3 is CASSESTLRSGNTIYF. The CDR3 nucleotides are TGTGCCAGCAGCGAGTCCACCCTGAGAAGTGGAAACACCATATATTTT.

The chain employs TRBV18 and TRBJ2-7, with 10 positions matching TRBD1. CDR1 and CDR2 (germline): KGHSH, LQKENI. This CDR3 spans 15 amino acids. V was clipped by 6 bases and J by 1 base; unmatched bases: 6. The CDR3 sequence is CASSDRGTGSYEQYF. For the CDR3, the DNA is TGTGCCAGCTCGGACAGGGGGACCGGGTCCTACGAGCAGTACTTC. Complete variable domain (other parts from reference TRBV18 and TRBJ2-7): NAGVMQNPRHLVRRRGQEARLRCSPMKGHSHVYWYRQLPEEGLKFMVYLQKENIIDESGMPKERFSAEFPKEGPSILRIQQVVRGDSAAYFCASSDRGTGSYEQYFGPGTRLTVT.

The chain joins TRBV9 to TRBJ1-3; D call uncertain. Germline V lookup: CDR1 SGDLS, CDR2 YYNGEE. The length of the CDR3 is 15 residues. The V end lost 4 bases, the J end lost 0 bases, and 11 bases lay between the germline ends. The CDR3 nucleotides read TGTGCCAGCAGCCCCTACCACACCTCTGGAAACACCATATATTTT. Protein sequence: CASSPYHTSGNTIYF.

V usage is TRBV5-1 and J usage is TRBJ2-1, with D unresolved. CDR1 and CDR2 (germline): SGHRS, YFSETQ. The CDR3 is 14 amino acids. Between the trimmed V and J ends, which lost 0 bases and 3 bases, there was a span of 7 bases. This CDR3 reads CASSLDGVYNEQFF. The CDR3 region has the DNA TGCGCCAGCAGCTTGGATGGAGTCTACAATGAGCAGTTCTTC.

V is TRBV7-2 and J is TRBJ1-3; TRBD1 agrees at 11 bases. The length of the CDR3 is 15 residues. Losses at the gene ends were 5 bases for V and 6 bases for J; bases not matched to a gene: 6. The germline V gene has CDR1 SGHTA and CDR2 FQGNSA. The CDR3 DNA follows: TGTGCCAGCAGCCCCGGGACAGGGGGAGTAAACACCATATATTTT. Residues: CASSPGTGGVNTIYF. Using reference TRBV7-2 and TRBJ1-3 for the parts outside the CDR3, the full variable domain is GAGVSQSPSNKVTEKGKDVELRCDPISGHTALYWYRQSLGQGLEFLIYFQGNSAPDKSGLPSDRFSAERTGGSVSTLTIQRTQQEDSAVYLCASSPGTGGVNTIYFGEGSWLTVV.

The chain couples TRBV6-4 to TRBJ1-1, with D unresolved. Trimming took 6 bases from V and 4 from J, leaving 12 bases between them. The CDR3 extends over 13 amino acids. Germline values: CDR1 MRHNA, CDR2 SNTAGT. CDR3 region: CASRANDRTEAFF. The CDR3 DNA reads TGTGCCAGCAGGGCCAACGACCGCACTGAAGCTTTCTTT.

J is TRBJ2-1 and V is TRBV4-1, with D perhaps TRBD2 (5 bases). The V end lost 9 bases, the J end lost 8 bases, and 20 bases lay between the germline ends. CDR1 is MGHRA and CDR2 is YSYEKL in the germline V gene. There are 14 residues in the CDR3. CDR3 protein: CASRIAPLRDEQFF. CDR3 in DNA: TGCGCCAGTCGGATAGCGCCTCTTAGGGATGAGCAGTTCTTC.

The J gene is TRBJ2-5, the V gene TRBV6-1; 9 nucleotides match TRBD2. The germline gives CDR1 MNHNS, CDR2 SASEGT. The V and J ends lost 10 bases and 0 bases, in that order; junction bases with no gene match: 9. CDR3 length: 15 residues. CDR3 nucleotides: TGTGCCACGCATAAGGCGGGGGGGGACCAAGAGACCCAGTACTTC. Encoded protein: CATHKAGGDQETQYF.

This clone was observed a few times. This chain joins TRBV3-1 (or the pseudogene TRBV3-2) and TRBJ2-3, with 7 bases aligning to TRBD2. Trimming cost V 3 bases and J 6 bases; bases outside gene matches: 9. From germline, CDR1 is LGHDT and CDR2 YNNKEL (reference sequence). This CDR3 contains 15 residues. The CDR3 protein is CASSQMGGRADTQYF. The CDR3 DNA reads TGTGCCAGCAGCCAGATGGGGGGGAGGGCCGATACGCAGTATTTT.

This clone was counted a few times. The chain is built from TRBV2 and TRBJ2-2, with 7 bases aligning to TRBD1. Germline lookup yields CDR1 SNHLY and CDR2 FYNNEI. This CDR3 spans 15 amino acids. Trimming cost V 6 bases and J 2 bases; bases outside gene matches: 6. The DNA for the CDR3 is TGTGCCAGCAGCCCGGGACAGACTAACACCGGGGAGCTGTTTTTT. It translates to CASSPGQTNTGELFF.

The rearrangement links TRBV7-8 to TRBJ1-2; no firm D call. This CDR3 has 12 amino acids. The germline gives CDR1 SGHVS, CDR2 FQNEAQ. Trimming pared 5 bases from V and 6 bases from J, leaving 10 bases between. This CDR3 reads CASSLPYNGYTF. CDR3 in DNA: TGTGCCAGCAGCCTACCCTACAATGGCTACACCTTC.